This passage covers 4 T cell receptor beta chains from one sample sequenced in a study of Tregs in tolerant kidney transplant recipients. Using immunoSEQ multiplex PCR, the repertoire was profiled, and TCRdb retains in-frame clones only, with some absent. Among 80,000 to 90,000 clones listed, more than 80% were seen once. Sequencing input: CD8+ T cells from blood. Every receptor here comes from a human donor in good health.

This rearrangement joins TRBV11-2 to TRBJ1-1; the D is unclear. The V gene lost 4 bases and the J gene lost 3 bases, with 12 bases spanning the gap. CDR1 is SGHAT and CDR2 is FQNNGV in the germline V gene. This CDR3 is 14 amino acids long. The CDR3 coding sequence is TGTGCCAGCAGCTACGTCCAGTTGCACACTGAAGCTTTCTTT. Encoded protein: CASSYVQLHTEAFF.

This chain joins TRBV28 and TRBJ1-1, with a tentative D call TRBD1 (5 bases). This CDR3 region has 16 residues. The V gene lost 5 bases and the J gene lost 0 bases, with 16 bases spanning the gap. The germline V gene has CDR1 MDHEN and CDR2 SYDVKM. The CDR3 nucleotides are TGTGCCAGCAGTCCCAGGGTAGTAGCCATGAACACTGAAGCTTTCTTT. Its protein product is CASSPRVVAMNTEAFF.

The chain recombines TRBV21-1 with TRBJ2-1. TRBV21-1 is a recognized pseudogene. CDR3 length: 16 amino acids. The CDR3: CASSKEGLESYNEQFF. In DNA, the CDR3 is TGTGCCAGCAGCAAAGAAGGGCTAGAGAGCTACAATGAGCAGTTCTTC.

Here the CDR3 reads CASSRTLAGVSNEQFF. For the CDR3, the DNA is TGTGCCAGCAGCCGAACCCTAGCGGGAGTCAGCAATGAGCAGTTCTTC. The rearrangement links TRBV4-2 to TRBJ2-1; 10 bases fit TRBD2. The CDR3 sequence is 16 residues long. J gave up 6 bases and V 4 bases, and 9 bases lay outside the gene matches. Germline V gene lookup returns CDR1 LGHNA and CDR2 YNFKEQ.